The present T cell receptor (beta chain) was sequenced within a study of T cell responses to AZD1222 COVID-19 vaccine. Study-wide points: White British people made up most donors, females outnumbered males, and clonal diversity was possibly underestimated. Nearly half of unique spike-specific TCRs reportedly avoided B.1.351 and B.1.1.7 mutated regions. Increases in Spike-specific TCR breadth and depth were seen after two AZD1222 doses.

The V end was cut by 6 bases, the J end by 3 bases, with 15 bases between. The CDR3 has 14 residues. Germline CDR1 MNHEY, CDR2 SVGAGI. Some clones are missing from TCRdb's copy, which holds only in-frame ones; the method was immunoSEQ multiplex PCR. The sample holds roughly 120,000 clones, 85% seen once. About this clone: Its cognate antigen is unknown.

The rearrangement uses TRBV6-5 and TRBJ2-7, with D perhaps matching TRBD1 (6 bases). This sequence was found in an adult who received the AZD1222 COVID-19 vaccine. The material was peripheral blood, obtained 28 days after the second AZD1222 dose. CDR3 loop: CASRRQGHHYEQYF. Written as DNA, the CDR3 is TGTGCCAGCAGACGGCAGGGACACCACTACGAGCAGTACTTC.